Ten or more counts support the clone carrying this T cell receptor beta chain. Its antigen is unidentified. The time point is: pre-sensitization, week 0. Specified treatment: therapeutic diphenylcyclopropenone sensitization with weekly scalp DPC. TCRdb re-derived calls from the RACE reads in MiXCR, one entry per CDR3 protein. The sample shows 300,000 to 400,000 distinct CDR3 sequences, roughly 5% of them seen only once. Germline CDR1 MNHEY, CDR2 SVGAGI. This CDR3 contains 12 residues. The germline V and J ends were trimmed by 6 bases and 6 bases, with 12 bases remaining between them. This specimen comes from a study of human T cells and chemical hapten exposure. As for the study in general: Throughout the approximately 24-week study, diphenylcyclopropenone was applied weekly to the patients' scalps. Diagnoses of alopecia areata, totalis or universalis occurred in mostly female patients.

Overall study findings and caveats: There was no change with DPC sensitization in TCRs above 1 in 1000 frequency. Relative to control repertoires, expanded TCRs gave rise to significantly more large CDR3 similarity clusters.

The chain employs TRBV6-5 and TRBJ2-7, with D maybe TRBD1 (6 bases). The TCR originated in a woman in her forties or fifties with alopecia areata. Some clones in this sample may be carry-over from other donors' samples. Material: whole blood, obtained in connection with sensitization to the hapten diphenylcyclopropenone (DPC). The CDR3 here is CASSQGGREQYF. CDR3 bases: TGTGCCAGCAGCCAAGGGGGACGCGAGCAGTACTTC.